Following are 10 T cell receptor beta chains from one sample sequenced in a study of T cells in Graves' hyperthyroidism and ophthalmopathy. It was RNA transcripts that yielded the amplified TCR beta CDR3 regions. HTBI primers were employed in a first-round RT-PCR of the TCR CDR3. TCRdb processed the multiplex PCR reads anew with MiXCR; each CDR3 protein has one entry. The sample has 350,000 to 400,000 distinct CDR3 sequences, about a fifth seen once. The sequencing sample was made of blood. All receptors come from a woman in her late teens or twenties with Graves' hyperthyroidism.

Ten or more counts support this clonotype. The V and J genes are TRBV3-1 and TRBJ1-1, with 7 bases aligning to TRBD1. The CDR3 consists of 14 residues. Germline assignment: CDR1 LGHDT and CDR2 YNNKEL (reference sequence). Trimming cost V 8 bases and J 3 bases; bases outside gene matches: 9. CDR3 sequence: CASQARGRYTEAFF. In DNA, the CDR3 is TGTGCCAGCCAAGCGAGGGGGCGATACACTGAAGCTTTCTTT.

This clonotype was observed at least ten times. The CDR3 DNA follows: TGTGCCAGCACCAGAGGAAGGGATACTGAAGCTTTCTTT. This gives the protein CASTRGRDTEAFF. This chain connects TRBV9 to TRBJ1-1, with D unclear. CDR3 size: 13 residues. Germline CDR1 is SGDLS and CDR2 is YYNGEE. V was trimmed by 6 bases and J by 5 bases, leaving 14 bases between them.

This clonotype was recorded at least ten times. The rearrangement joins TRBV4-2 to TRBJ1-1; D gene ambiguous. Germline CDR1 is LGHNA and CDR2 is YNFKEQ. The CDR3 has 12 residues. Trimming cost V 11 bases and J 4 bases, with 14 bases left between them. This CDR3 reads CAVGDKFTEAFF. For the CDR3, the DNA is TGTGCCGTGGGCGACAAATTCACTGAAGCTTTCTTT.

The CDR3 DNA reads as TGTGCCAGCAGTCCCCCATCAGGGGGCCGGGGGCACGGGGAGCTGTTTTTT. Translated: CASSPPSGGRGHGELFF. The V and J genes are TRBV28 and TRBJ2-2; 8 bases line up with TRBD1. The germline V gene has CDR1 MDHEN and CDR2 SYDVKM. The CDR3 spans 17 residues. V gave up 5 bases and J gave up 7 bases; unmatched junction bases: 15.

This clonotype occurred many times. The gene calls are TRBV24-1 and TRBJ2-2, with 12 bases lining up with TRBD2. From germline, CDR1 is KGHDR and CDR2 SFDVKD. This CDR3 comprises 18 residues. V lost 2 bases to trimming and J lost 4 bases; unmatched junction nucleotides: 7. CDR3 region: CATSDSTGTSGFTGELFF. The CDR3 DNA sequence: TGTGCCACCAGTGATTCTACAGGGACTAGCGGGTTCACCGGGGAGCTGTTTTTT.

CDR3 sequence (DNA): TGTGCCAGTAGTATAGATCCGGGACAGGGGATAAACGTACTGATGAACACTGAAGCTTTCTTT. Translating gives CASSIDPGQGINVLMNTEAFF. The chain joins TRBV19 to TRBJ1-1; 10 nucleotides agree with TRBD1. Germline V gene lookup returns CDR1 LNHDA and CDR2 SQIVND (reference sequence). There are 21 residues in the CDR3. V lost 0 bases and J lost 0; bases outside the gene matches: 16.

The rearrangement joins TRBV12-3 or TRBV12-4 to TRBJ1-5; D not resolved. V was shortened by 4 bases and J by 4 bases, with 5 bases between the two germline ends. This CDR3 region has 12 residues. CDR3 in amino acids: CASSYNNQPQHF. DNA for the CDR3: TGTGCCAGCAGTTACAATAATCAGCCCCAGCATTTT.

V usage is TRBV25-1 and J usage is TRBJ2-2; 10 bases line up with TRBD1. V lost 1 base, J lost 6 bases, and 8 bases stayed unmatched. CDR3 length equals 17 residues. The germline gives CDR1 MGHDK, CDR2 SYGVNS. The CDR3 here is CASSESLRTGGPGELFF. CDR3 bases: TGTGCCAGCAGTGAATCTCTCCGGACAGGGGGACCCGGGGAGCTGTTTTTT.

This clonotype came up many times. The gene calls are TRBV10-3 and TRBJ2-5; tentatively, D is TRBD1 (5 bases). Germline assignment: CDR1 ENHRY and CDR2 SYGVKD. The CDR3 has 13 residues. Between the trimmed V and J ends, which lost 4 bases and 0 bases, there was a span of 6 bases. DNA for the CDR3: TGTGCCATCAGTGTGGACAACCAAGAGACCCAGTACTTC. Protein product: CAISVDNQETQYF.

This clonotype was detected ten times or more. The rearrangement links TRBV12-3 or TRBV12-4 to TRBJ2-5, with TRBD1 matching over 9 bases. This CDR3 contains 14 residues. V was pared by 3 bases and J by 3 bases, with 2 bases of the junction left unmatched. The CDR3 protein is CASSFRTGEETQYF. In DNA form, the CDR3 reads TGTGCCAGCAGTTTCCGGACAGGGGAAGAGACCCAGTACTTC.